This T cell receptor beta chain was captured by sequencing in a study of T-cell memory formation after mild COVID-19. The study's findings and limits: Clones contracting day 15 to 85 were balanced CD4/CD8; later expanders leaned CD4+.

Per the germline V gene, CDR1 is SQVTM and CDR2 is ANQGSEA. Trimming left V 0 bases short and J 6 bases short, with 15 bases between. The CDR3 loop spans 15 amino acids. Employing constant-segment primers, 5'RACE generated TCR alpha and TCR beta cDNA libraries bearing sample barcodes and UMIs. TCRdb re-derived calls from the 5' RACE reads in MiXCR, one entry per CDR3 protein. The repertoire includes around 400,000 distinct CDR3 sequences, roughly a quarter of them detected once, and 8.8% sits in the top ten. This clonotype has more than one count but fewer than ten. Antigen: not known. What was sequenced was PBMCs or a T cell subset sorted from them (not recorded which). V gene TRBV29-1 combines with J gene TRBJ2-1; perhaps TRBD2 as D (6 bases). The clonotype originates from an adult woman who had mild COVID-19 (a few samples of this study predate the infection). Cell type and time point are not known. The CDR3 protein is CSVEDRGGFANEQFF. The CDR3 coding sequence is TGCAGCGTTGAAGACCGGGGAGGCTTCGCCAATGAGCAGTTCTTC.